The 13 T cell receptor beta chains below were found in one sample sequenced in a study of beta chain features in type 1 diabetes. The study reverse transcribed the entire isolated RNA, so it sequenced expressed TCRB transcripts. Only in-frame clones appear in the TCRdb table, and some are missing; sequencing was by immunoSEQ multiplex PCR. The sample has roughly 500,000 clones; approximately 28% are singletons. Sequencing used naive CD4+ T cells from blood. All receptors derive from a man aged 18 to 29 in good health.

J is TRBJ1-5 and V is TRBV4-1; 9 nucleotides align to TRBD1. Germline V gene data show CDR1 as MGHRA and CDR2 as YSYEKL. The CDR3 runs to 16 residues. V dropped 4 bases and J dropped 5; count of bases not matched to a gene: 9. The CDR3, as DNA: TGCGCCAGCAGCCGCCTGACAGGGGGACGGGATCAGCCCCAGCATTTT. This encodes CASSRLTGGRDQPQHF.

This clone was detected only a few times. CDR3 in amino acids: CASSLNSGQGNIQYF. CDR3 bases: TGTGCCAGCAGCTTAAATTCAGGACAGGGGAACATTCAGTACTTC. The chain combines TRBV7-2 with TRBJ2-4; the match to TRBD1 covers 9 bases. This CDR3 region has 15 residues. Germline V gives CDR1 SGHTA, CDR2 FQGNSA. Germline trimming cut 2 bases from V and 7 bases from J; bases unmatched to any gene: 6.

The rearrangement joins TRBV7-6 to TRBJ2-3, with 9 bases aligning to TRBD2. The CDR3 runs to 16 residues. CDR1 and CDR2 from the germline V gene are SGHVS and FNYEAQ. J was trimmed by 6 bases and V by 5 bases; bases with no gene match: 12. CDR3 bases: TGTGCCAGCAGCGTTACTAGCGGGTCGGCTAAGGATACGCAGTATTTT. Its translation: CASSVTSGSAKDTQYF.

The chain has TRBV5-1 and TRBJ2-7; perhaps TRBD2 as D (5 bases). V lost 0 bases to trimming and J lost 4 bases, with 14 bases between them. Germline loops: CDR1 SGHRS, CDR2 YFSETQ. This CDR3 comprises 15 residues. This CDR3 reads CASSLGPLASYEQYF. The CDR3 region has the DNA TGCGCCAGCAGCTTGGGGCCTCTAGCATCATACGAGCAGTACTTC.

The rearrangement links TRBV11-2 to TRBJ1-5, with D hard to call. The CDR3 loop spans 13 amino acids. The germline V and J ends were trimmed by 0 bases and 6 bases, with 6 bases remaining between them. Germline V gives CDR1 SGHAT, CDR2 FQNNGV. The CDR3 region has the DNA TGTGCCAGCAGCTTAGATCATTCTCAGCCCCAGCATTTT. Its translation is CASSLDHSQPQHF.

This clone was counted a few times. The rearrangement joins TRBV28 to TRBJ2-7; TRBD1 matches at 7 bases. The V gene end was trimmed by 5 bases and the J gene end by 2 bases; junction bases not matched to a gene: 9. Germline assignment: CDR1 MDHEN and CDR2 SYDVKM. This CDR3 has 15 amino acids. CDR3 region: CASSRQGSITYEQYF. The CDR3 coding sequence is TGTGCCAGCAGTCGACAGGGTAGTATCACCTACGAGCAGTACTTC. Variable domain in full (rest from reference TRBV28 and TRBJ2-7): DVKVTQSSRYLVKRTGEKVFLECVQDMDHENMFWYRQDPGLGLRLIYFSYDVKMKEKGDIPEGYSVSREKKERFSLILESASTNQTSMYLCASSRQGSITYEQYFGPGTRLTVT.

The chain has TRBV9 and TRBJ2-7, with D possibly matching TRBD2 (6 bases). From germline, CDR1 is SGDLS and CDR2 YYNGEE. The CDR3 runs 15 residues. V was clipped by 2 bases and J by 2 bases, with 14 bases between them. The CDR3 DNA reads as TGTGCCAGCAGCGTCACCGGGGCGGGGACCTACGAGCAGTACTTC. Protein product: CASSVTGAGTYEQYF. The full variable domain, in which reference TRBV9 and TRBJ2-7 provide the parts outside the CDR3, is DSGVTQTPKHLITATGQRVTLRCSPRSGDLSVYWYQQSLDQGLQFLIQYYNGEERAKGNILERFSAQQFPDLHSELNLSSLELGDSALYFCASSVTGAGTYEQYFGPGTRLTVT.

This clone has just a few counts. The chain employs TRBV11-3 and TRBJ2-3, with 10 bases aligning to TRBD2. CDR3 length: 15 amino acids. Germline lookup yields CDR1 SGHNT and CDR2 YENEEA. The V and J ends lost 5 bases and 2 bases, in that order; junction bases with no gene match: 4. The CDR3 loop is CASSPGLAVTDTQYF. The CDR3 region has the DNA TGTGCCAGCAGCCCCGGACTAGCGGTCACAGATACGCAGTATTTT.

This clone was counted between two and nine times. J is TRBJ2-7 and V is TRBV5-1, with D perhaps TRBD1 (5 bases). V shed 3 bases and J shed 0 bases, with 16 bases lying between them. This CDR3 has 16 residues. Germline lookup yields CDR1 SGHRS and CDR2 YFSETQ. As DNA, the CDR3 is TGCGCCAGCAGCTGGCTAATAGGGGAAACCTCCTACGAGCAGTACTTC. Translating it yields CASSWLIGETSYEQYF.

The chain is built from TRBV28 and TRBJ2-3; D possibly corresponds to TRBD2 (6 bases). Per the germline V gene, CDR1 is MDHEN and CDR2 is SYDVKM. Between the trimmed V and J ends, which lost 3 bases and 8 bases, there was a span of 6 bases. This CDR3 is built from 11 residues. The CDR3 sequence is CASSLGGTQYF. CDR3 coding DNA: TGTGCCAGCAGTTTGGGGGGTACGCAGTATTTT.

V and J are TRBV9 and TRBJ2-7; a weak D match, TRBD2 (5 bases). V was cut by 4 bases and J by 3 bases, with 14 bases left in between. The CDR3 has 14 amino acids. Germline V gene sequence: CDR1 SGDLS, CDR2 YYNGEE. The CDR3 loop is CASSPGSSDYEQYF. DNA for the CDR3: TGTGCCAGCAGCCCGGGGAGCTCGGACTACGAGCAGTACTTC.

This clone was picked up one time. V gene TRBV11-1 combines with J gene TRBJ2-1; 13 positions agree with TRBD2. Trimming cost V 0 bases and J 9 bases; bases outside gene matches: 2. Germline assignment: CDR1 SGHAT and CDR2 FQDESV (reference sequence). The CDR3 consists of 15 residues. Here the CDR3 reads CASSLATSGRIEQFF. CDR3 sequence (DNA): TGTGCCAGCAGCTTAGCGACTAGCGGGAGGATTGAGCAGTTCTTC.

V and J are TRBV11-3 and TRBJ2-3; D is unresolved. The CDR3 totals 14 residues. Looked up from germline, CDR1 is SGHNT and CDR2 is YENEEA. The V and J ends lost 1 base and 0 bases respectively, with 5 bases between them. As DNA, the CDR3 is TGTGCCAGCAGCTTAGGAGCTAGCACAGATACGCAGTATTTT. It is translated as CASSLGASTDTQYF.